A single sample gave rise to the 2 T cell receptor beta chains below, sequenced in a study of T cell repertoires in cytomegalovirus infection. TCRdb fed the reads into MiXCR, producing one record per CDR3 protein. The profile shows approximately 550,000 distinct CDR3 sequences, more than 15% of them singletons. The material sequenced was CD8+ T cells from PBMCs. The receptors stem from a human donor in good health (CMV status not recorded). Some clones in this sample may be carry-over from other donors' samples.

This clonotype has a handful of counts. A much larger clone lies one base from this, so it may be a read error. The rearrangement uses TRBV6-2 or TRBV6-3 and TRBJ2-7; D is possibly TRBD2 (5 bases). CDR3 length equals 12 residues. Deletions cut 7 bases from V and 2 bases from J, with 9 bases between. The V gene's germline CDR1 is MNHEY and CDR2 SVGEGT. CDR3 sequence reads: CASTPGTYEQYF. In DNA form, the CDR3 reads TGTGCCAGCACCCCGGGGACCTACGAGCAGTACTTC.

This clonotype has at least ten counts. DNA for the CDR3: TGTGCCAGCAGCTATGGACTAGCGGAGGACAATGAGCAGTTCTTC. It translates to CASSYGLAEDNEQFF. The chain carries TRBV7-3 and TRBJ2-1; 10 bases align to TRBD2. The V gene end was trimmed by 4 bases and the J gene end by 5 bases; junction bases not matched to a gene: 5. Germline V gives CDR1 SGHTA, CDR2 FQGTGA. CDR3 length: 15 residues.